Listed below are T cell receptor beta chains from one sample, sequenced in a study of cytomegalovirus exposure and HLA in healthy donors. Data came from immunoSEQ multiplex PCR; TCRdb stores just in-frame clones and leaves some out. This sample carries some 200,000 clones, 60% to 85% of them seen once, and the ten largest clones take roughly a sixth. The specimen was PBMCs. These receptors originate from a man aged 35-49 years in good health and CMV-seronegative. CDR3s include the opening cysteine and the closing phenylalanine or tryptophan. Fields, in order: J gene, V gene, CDR3 protein.

TRBJ1-4	TRBV30	CAWSVPRPGRNEKLFF
TRBJ2-7	TRBV5-6	CASSLWDRASYEQYF
TRBJ2-5	TRBV5-8	CASSLTSGRGQETQYF
TRBJ2-2	TRBV2	CASRDVPARAGELFF
TRBJ1-1	TRBV7-2	CATSGTDIEAFF
TRBJ2-3	TRBV5-4	CASSTLLAGSSTDTQYF
TRBJ1-4	TRBV9	CASRFAGAGIRSATNEKLFF
TRBJ2-6	TRBV9	CASSPQDRSSSGNVLTF
TRBJ1-4	TRBV27	CASSQLAGYGEKLFF
TRBJ1-6	TRBV7-2	CASSLRQGGPLHF